This T cell receptor (beta chain) is from a study of chemoradiotherapy in HPV16-positive cancers. Overall study context: Functional T-cell assays on two HPV16-positive patients' cells defined candidate HPV-specific clones and common TCR motifs.

Repertoires were sampled repeatedly during chemoradiotherapy. The method was immunoSEQ multiplex PCR; TCRdb's version includes in-frame clones alone and lacks a portion of them. The sample lists several thousand clones, over 75% occurring once. Trimming took 4 bases from V and 0 from J, leaving 17 bases between them. Germline CDR1 is SGHDT and CDR2 is YYEEEE. The CDR3 extends over 18 amino acids. General study results and limits: HPV-responsive T-cell expansion during chemoradiotherapy was linked to improved recurrence-free survival in HPV16-positive patients. During treatment, candidate HPV-specific clones and E7-related motifs expanded in tumor.

To note about this clone: Antigen: not known.

Here the sequenced sample was tumor tissue, taken from a patient who underwent chemoradiotherapy. The TCR sequence derives from a human donor with HPV-associated anogenital cancer. The chain recombines TRBV5-6 with TRBJ2-6, with D possibly being TRBD2 (5 bases). This CDR3 is CASSRHGFGDSGANVLTF. CDR3 in DNA: TGTGCCAGCAGCCGACACGGTTTCGGGGACTCTGGGGCCAACGTCCTGACTTTC.